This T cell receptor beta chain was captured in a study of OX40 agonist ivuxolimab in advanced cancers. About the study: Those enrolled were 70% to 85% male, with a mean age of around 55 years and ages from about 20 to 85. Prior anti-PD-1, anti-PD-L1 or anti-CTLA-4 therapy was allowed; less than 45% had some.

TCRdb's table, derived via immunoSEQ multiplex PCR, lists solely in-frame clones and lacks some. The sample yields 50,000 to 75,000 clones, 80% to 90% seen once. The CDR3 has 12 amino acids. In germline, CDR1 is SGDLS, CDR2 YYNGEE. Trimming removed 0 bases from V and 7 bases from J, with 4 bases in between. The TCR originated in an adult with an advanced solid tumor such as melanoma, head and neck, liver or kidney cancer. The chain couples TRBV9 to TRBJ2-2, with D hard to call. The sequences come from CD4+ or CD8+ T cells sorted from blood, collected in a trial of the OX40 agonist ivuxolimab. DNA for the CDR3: TGTGCCAGCAGCGTAGGCGGCGGGGAGCTGTTTTTT. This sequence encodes CASSVGGGELFF. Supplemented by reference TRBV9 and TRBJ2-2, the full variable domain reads DSGVTQTPKHLITATGQRVTLRCSPRSGDLSVYWYQQSLDQGLQFLIQYYNGEERAKGNILERFSAQQFPDLHSELNLSSLELGDSALYFCASSVGGGELFFGEGSRLTVL.